The 2 T cell receptor beta chains below were found in one sample sequenced in a study of vaccination effects on CD4 cells after COVID-19. TCRdb's table, derived via immunoSEQ multiplex PCR, lists solely in-frame clones and lacks some. The table has 20,000 to 25,000 clones, nearly 75% seen once. Antigens for these TCRs are unknown. Expansion with viral peptide pools was applied to antigen-specific CD4+ T cells by the ViraFEST assay prior to sequencing. When less than 11 days of culture had elapsed, CD4+ T cells were isolated. According to PCR results, the person was infected with SARS-CoV-2 between March and December 2020. Sequenced material: CD4+ T cells from PBMCs cultured with a peptide pool, taken before COVID-19 vaccination. The origin of the receptors is a human donor who had a prior SARS-CoV-2 infection.

The chain links TRBV5-6 to TRBJ2-5, with 8 nucleotides matching TRBD1. From germline, CDR1 is SGHDT and CDR2 YYEEEE. The CDR3 has 13 residues. The V and J ends lost 4 bases and 5 bases, in that order; junction bases with no gene match: 4. CDR3 DNA: TGTGCCAGCAGCCTGGACAGGGCTGAGACCCAGTACTTC. Translating gives CASSLDRAETQYF.

The V gene is TRBV7-9, the J gene TRBJ2-5, with a tentative D call TRBD2 (6 bases). Trimming stripped 3 bases from V and 4 bases from J, with 15 bases between. Per the germline V gene, CDR1 is SEHNR and CDR2 is FQNEAQ (reference sequence). The CDR3 sequence is 15 residues long. CDR3 DNA: TGTGCCAGCAGCTTCTTCGGGGGTGCGGGAGAGACCCAGTACTTC. It codes for CASSFFGGAGETQYF.